This T cell receptor delta chain was identified in a study of TRDV2 sequences in healthy donors (dated by TCRdb to the early 2020s). Study-wide context: About 20 single-cell-derived gamma9delta2 T cell clones spanning the full range of antitumor activity were TCR-sequenced and traced within the bulk repertoire.

Library method: PCR. The sequencer was an Illumina MiSeq. As for the original processing: In reporting clonotype frequencies of the TRDV repertoire, clonotypes with just one read were left out. TCRdb reran clone calling on the public reads with CATT; rows sharing one DNA sequence were then combined. For this entry, the V and J calls and clone size follow TCRdb and not the study's own pipeline. This sample comprises about a thousand delta-chain clones, roughly 55% of them detected only once. Roughly 19% of the sample is held by the ten biggest clonotypes. V has 1 base trimmed and J has 1 base trimmed; junction bases matching no gene number 11. Taken from cysteine to phenylalanine, the CDR3 has 20 residues. Here the CDR3 DNA is all that survives: 60 bases in frame from base 1. From the germline V gene, CDR1 is GEAIGNYY and CDR2 is EKD. This clone was detected only a few times. It has no known antigen specificity. It has no much larger one-base neighbor in the sample; base qualities were not kept.

To follow how often functionally characterized gamma9delta2 T cell clones showed up, the researchers ran bulk sequencing on complete TCR delta chain (Vdelta2) repertoires. The Dutch blood bank was the source from which peripheral blood of anonymous healthy donors was purchased. The gamma9delta2 T cells examined in the study came from the peripheral blood of healthy donors. The full study reports these points: The TCRdelta clonotypes of several highly reactive clones appeared rare, since those clonotypes could not be detected in the bulk sequencing data from the donors of those clones. The observed TCRdelta repertoires were found to be highly focused, yet no correlation was observed between clonotype frequency and the antitumor functional potential of the respective clone.

Recombination joined TRDV2 with TRDJ3, with TRDD3 matching 8 junction bases. What was sequenced was Vd2+ gamma-delta T cells from blood. This sample's cell subset or site label indicates: TCR Vdelta2-expressing (gamma9delta2) T cells. The sequence came from a human donor in good health. The CDR3 reads as follows: CACDTMGDQWQSWDTRQMFF. The sequenced DNA: TGTGCCTGTGACACAATGGGGGATCAGTGGCAGTCCTGGGACACCCGACAGATGTTTTTC.